This T cell receptor (beta chain) originates from a study of blood T cell repertoires in COVID-19. Germline V gives CDR1 MNHEY, CDR2 SMNVEV (reference sequence). The CDR3 spans 14 residues. Unmatched junction bases numbered 7, after V lost 7 bases and J lost 2 bases. Sequenced by immunoSEQ multiplex PCR; TCRdb stores in-frame clones only, minus some. The sample holds approximately 140,000 clones, 87% seen once. This chain connects TRBV27 to TRBJ2-7; 8 bases are shared with TRBD1. The clonotype was recovered from an elderly man with acute or convalescent COVID-19. Sequencing input: peripheral blood. CDR3 DNA: TGTGCCAGCACCCCACAGGGGGTCCCCTACGAGCAGTACTTC. Translated, it gives CASTPQGVPYEQYF.